Following are 10 T cell receptor beta chains from one sample sequenced in a study of blood T cell repertoires in COVID-19. The data were produced by immunoSEQ multiplex PCR, yet TCRdb's version contains in-frame clones alone and is incomplete. The data contain about 73,000 clones, 83% of them singletons. The sequenced material came from peripheral blood. The receptors originated from a woman between 55 and 75 years old with acute or convalescent COVID-19.

The chain uses TRBV2 and TRBJ2-7, with D possibly TRBD1 on 6 matching bases. With 7 bases removed from V and 2 bases from J, the gap between germline ends came to 18 bases. Germline CDR1 reads SNHLY; CDR2 reads FYNNEI. This CDR3 comprises 15 residues. CDR3 in DNA: TGTGCCAGCACTCCCAGGGGCCAAATTACCTACGAGCAGTACTTC. Residues: CASTPRGQITYEQYF.

This chain links TRBV6-5 with TRBJ2-7; 8 positions match TRBD1. With V trimmed by 6 bases and J by 6 bases, 10 bases remained unmatched. The CDR3 runs 14 residues. Germline V gene lookup returns CDR1 MNHEY and CDR2 SVGAGI. The CDR3 sequence is CASSATGDVSEQYF. The CDR3, as DNA: TGTGCCAGCAGCGCGACAGGGGACGTTAGCGAGCAGTACTTC.

The rearrangement links TRBV11-2 to TRBJ1-3; the D gene is possibly TRBD1 (5 bases). CDR1 is SGHAT and CDR2 is FQNNGV in the germline V gene. This CDR3 is built from 14 residues. Trimming left V 1 base short and J 2 bases short, with 6 bases between. The CDR3 loop reads CASSLGGAGNTIYF. The CDR3 DNA follows: TGTGCCAGCAGCTTAGGGGGGGCTGGAAACACCATATATTTT.

The chain carries TRBV2 and TRBJ1-3, with 7 bases fitting TRBD1. Trimming took 3 bases from V and 0 from J; bases not matched to a gene: 14. CDR1 is SNHLY, CDR2 FYNNEI, per germline. This CDR3 is 19 amino acids long. CDR3 DNA sequence: TGTGCCAGCAGTGATTCTTGGACAGGTTTGGGCCACTCTGGAAACACCATATATTTT. Protein sequence: CASSDSWTGLGHSGNTIYF.

The CDR3 bases are TGTGCCAGCAGCTTAGGACAGCTTGCAACTAATGAAAAACTGTTTTTT. Translating it yields CASSLGQLATNEKLFF. The rearrangement joins TRBV11-2 to TRBJ1-4, with D perhaps TRBD1 (5 bases). The CDR3 covers 16 residues. Trimming cost V 1 base and J 0 bases, with 9 bases left between them. Per germline, CDR1 SGHAT and CDR2 FQNNGV.

The chain recombines TRBV3-1 (or the pseudogene TRBV3-2) with TRBJ1-1; 7 bases are shared with TRBD1. J gave up 3 bases and V 4 bases, and 5 bases lay outside the gene matches. Germline loops: CDR1 LGHDT, CDR2 YNNKEL (reference sequence). The CDR3 has 14 residues. The CDR3 DNA reads as TGTGCCAGCAGCCCCCTGACAGGGTACACTGAAGCTTTCTTT. Its protein product is CASSPLTGYTEAFF.

This clone was counted between two and nine times. This sequence joins TRBV3-1 (or the pseudogene TRBV3-2) and TRBJ1-6; D gene uncertain. CDR3 length: 13 residues. Germline CDR1 LGHDT, CDR2 YNNKEL (reference sequence). The V and J ends lost 0 bases and 8 bases respectively, with 5 bases between them. The CDR3 DNA is TGTGCCAGCAGCCAAGATATATATTCACCCCTCCACTTT. It encodes CASSQDIYSPLHF.

The chain joins TRBV9 to TRBJ2-3, with D possibly matching TRBD1 (5 bases). The CDR3 totals 13 residues. Germline CDR1 and CDR2: SGDLS and YYNGEE. With 4 bases removed from V and 6 bases from J, the gap between germline ends came to 12 bases. The CDR3: CASSSSRADTQYF. CDR3 bases: TGTGCCAGCAGCAGTAGCAGGGCTGATACGCAGTATTTT.

The chain joins TRBV19 to TRBJ2-7; 7 positions agree with TRBD1. After removal of 5 bases from V and 4 bases from J, the junction contained 8 bases not matched to a gene. There are 14 residues in the CDR3. The germline V gene encodes CDR1 LNHDA and CDR2 SQIVND (reference sequence). CDR3 nucleotide sequence: TGTGCCAGTAGTGAGGCGGACAGGATGTACGAGCAGTACTTC. It specifies CASSEADRMYEQYF. Drawing the rest from reference TRBV19 and TRBJ2-7, the complete variable domain is DGGITQSPKYLFRKEGQNVTLSCEQNLNHDAMYWYRQDPGQGLRLIYYSQIVNDFQKGDIAEGYSVSREKKESFPLTVTSAQKNPTAFYLCASSEADRMYEQYFGPGTRLTVT.

This chain joins TRBV10-3 and TRBJ1-6; TRBD1 agrees at 7 bases. Germline V gene data show CDR1 as ENHRY and CDR2 as SYGVKD. This CDR3 is built from 17 residues. V shed 2 bases and J 0 bases; nucleotides not matched to a gene: 4. The CDR3, as DNA: TGTGCCATCAGTGAGCCGGGACAGAGCTCCTATAATTCACCCCTCCACTTT. This encodes CAISEPGQSSYNSPLHF.